The 32 T cell receptor beta chains below all came from one sample that was sequenced in a study of shared clonotypes between healthy human individuals. Sequencing was performed with immunoSEQ multiplex PCR; in TCRdb, only in-frame clones are kept and a portion is missing. The table includes 2 million to 2.5 million clones, approximately 96% detected once. The sequenced sample was naive CD4+ T cells sorted from blood. Subset defined: CD45RA+ positively selected. These receptor sequences come from a man in his late teens or twenties in good health.

The chain has TRBV5-1 and TRBJ2-7; no clear D. V lost 4 bases and J 3 bases, leaving 5 bases between the germline ends. CDR3 length: 11 residues. From germline, CDR1 is SGHRS and CDR2 YFSETQ. Here the CDR3 reads CASSTYYEQYF. In nucleotides, the CDR3 is TGCGCCAGCAGCACTTACTACGAGCAGTACTTC.

The CDR3 is CASSLNVETQYF. The CDR3 coding sequence is TGTGCCAGCAGCTTAAATGTGGAGACCCAGTACTTC. The genes are TRBV6-1 and TRBJ2-5; D is unresolved. The germline gives CDR1 MNHNS, CDR2 SASEGT. The CDR3 runs to 12 residues. V was cut by 6 bases and J by 5 bases, with 10 bases left in between.

This clone was found once. This chain links TRBV28 with TRBJ2-1; D is unclear. The CDR3 covers 15 residues. V was cut by 7 bases and J by 4 bases, with 17 bases left in between. Germline V gene sequence: CDR1 MDHEN, CDR2 SYDVKM. CDR3: CASTGQPYFYNEQFF. As DNA, the CDR3 is TGTGCCAGCACCGGGCAGCCCTACTTTTACAATGAGCAGTTCTTC.

This clone was counted once. The chain uses TRBV10-1 and TRBJ1-1; D gene uncertain. Germline CDR1 is WNHNN and CDR2 is SYGVQD (reference sequence). The CDR3 is made up of 15 amino acids. Trimming pared 0 bases from V and 0 bases from J, leaving 8 bases between. The CDR3 DNA sequence: TGCGCCAGCAGTGAGTCAGGGTCAGTGAACACTGAAGCTTTCTTT. This translates into CASSESGSVNTEAFF.

This clone was seen once. This chain links TRBV4-1 with TRBJ2-2; 9 positions agree with TRBD2. In germline, CDR1 is MGHRA, CDR2 YSYEKL. V lost 1 base to trimming and J lost 0 bases; unmatched junction nucleotides: 0. CDR3 length equals 16 residues. CDR3 sequence reads: CASSQASGANTGELFF. As DNA, the CDR3 is TGCGCCAGCAGCCAAGCTAGCGGGGCGAACACCGGGGAGCTGTTTTTT.

The CDR3 here is CASSLEAVSVNTEAFF. The CDR3 DNA reads TGTGCCAGCAGCTTAGAGGCCGTCAGCGTGAACACTGAAGCTTTCTTT. The V gene is TRBV7-8, the J gene TRBJ1-1; no clear D gene. This CDR3 contains 16 residues. The germline gives CDR1 SGHVS, CDR2 FQNEAQ. Trimming took off 1 base at V and 0 bases at J, with 12 bases between the two ends.

The genes are TRBV11-2 and TRBJ1-1; the match to TRBD1 covers 8 bases. Trimming at V came to 5 bases and at J to 7 bases, leaving 6 bases not matched to a gene. Looked up from germline, CDR1 is SGHAT and CDR2 is FQNNGV. The length of the CDR3 is 13 residues. The CDR3 sequence is CASSLGTGLEAFF. The DNA of the CDR3 is TGTGCCAGCAGCCTTGGGACAGGTCTTGAAGCTTTCTTT.

This clone was recorded once. V and J are TRBV5-4 and TRBJ2-5; TRBD2 matches 14 bases. Per the germline V gene, CDR1 is SGHNT and CDR2 is YYREEE (reference sequence). V lost 4 bases, J lost 1 base, and 3 bases stayed unmatched. This CDR3 has 16 amino acids. CDR3 nucleotides: TGTGCCAGCAGCACCGGGACTAGCGGGAGCCAAGAGACCCAGTACTTC. It translates to CASSTGTSGSQETQYF.

The V and J genes are TRBV19 and TRBJ2-3; TRBD2 aligns across 8 bases. The V and J ends lost 4 bases and 0 bases, in that order; junction bases with no gene match: 6. There are 16 residues in the CDR3. Germline V gene lookup returns CDR1 LNHDA and CDR2 SQIVND (reference sequence). The DNA for the CDR3 is TGTGCCAGTAGTACCCTTAGCGGGGCTAGCACAGATACGCAGTATTTT. Protein product: CASSTLSGASTDTQYF.

The J gene is TRBJ2-2, the V gene TRBV27; TRBD2 might be the D (6 bases). This CDR3 has 15 amino acids. With 3 bases removed from V and 7 bases from J, the gap between germline ends came to 15 bases. From germline, CDR1 is MNHEY and CDR2 SMNVEV (reference sequence). CDR3 DNA sequence: TGTGCCAGCAGTTTGGGACTGGACTACGTCGGGGAGCTGTTTTTT. Protein product: CASSLGLDYVGELFF.

This clone was seen once. This chain links TRBV30 with TRBJ1-3; no firm D call. CDR1 is GTSNPN, CDR2 SVGIG, per germline (reference sequence). The V end was cut by 5 bases, the J end by 3 bases, with 5 bases between. CDR3 length: 11 residues. The CDR3 region is CAWVGGNTIYF. CDR3 DNA: TGTGCCTGGGTGGGTGGAAACACCATATATTTT.

This chain links TRBV6-1 with TRBJ2-2; D remains unclear. V lost 0 bases and J lost 1, with 6 bases in between. The CDR3 loop spans 15 amino acids. The germline gives CDR1 MNHNS, CDR2 SASEGT. DNA of the CDR3: TGTGCCAGCAGTGAAGCCGGGTGGAACACCGGGGAGCTGTTTTTT. Translation gives CASSEAGWNTGELFF.

The chain couples TRBV2 to TRBJ2-7; D might be TRBD1 (5 bases). CDR3 length: 13 amino acids. Germline CDR1 SNHLY, CDR2 FYNNEI. V lost 6 bases and J 2 bases, leaving 11 bases between the germline ends. The CDR3 nucleotides read TGTGCCAGCAGGAAGGGGTCTACCTACGAGCAGTACTTC. Protein sequence: CASRKGSTYEQYF.

This rearrangement joins TRBV9 to TRBJ1-3; D remains unclear. Trimming removed 4 bases at V and 4 bases at J, with 15 bases between. There are 15 residues in the CDR3. Germline V gene lookup returns CDR1 SGDLS and CDR2 YYNGEE. Here the CDR3 reads CASSFGRVEGNTIYF. The CDR3 DNA follows: TGTGCCAGCAGCTTCGGAAGGGTGGAAGGAAACACCATATATTTT.

This chain uses TRBV9 with TRBJ2-5; 7 bases agree with TRBD1. V was clipped by 1 base and J by 5 bases; unmatched bases: 5. This CDR3 is built from 14 residues. Germline V gene data show CDR1 as SGDLS and CDR2 as YYNGEE. The CDR3 protein is CASSVRGRDETQYF. CDR3 nucleotide sequence: TGTGCCAGCAGCGTAAGGGGGCGTGATGAGACCCAGTACTTC.

As DNA, the CDR3 is TGTGCCAGCAGTGAACTAGCGGGGGGGTCCGGTGAGCAGTTCTTC. It encodes CASSELAGGSGEQFF. This chain connects TRBV2 to TRBJ2-1, with 12 bases matching TRBD2. Per germline, CDR1 SNHLY and CDR2 FYNNEI. The CDR3 length is 15 residues. With 2 bases clipped from V and 9 bases from J, the junction kept 5 bases outside the gene matches. Complete variable domain (other parts from reference TRBV2 and TRBJ2-1): EPEVTQTPSHQVTQMGQEVILRCVPISNHLYFYWYRQILGQKVEFLVSFYNNEISEKSEIFDDQFSVERPDGSNFTLKIRSTKLEDSAMYFCASSELAGGSGEQFFGPGTRLTVL.

The rearrangement links TRBV18 to TRBJ2-5, with 7 bases fitting TRBD1. This CDR3 region has 14 residues. V dropped 3 bases and J dropped 1; count of bases not matched to a gene: 2. Germline V gene sequence: CDR1 KGHSH, CDR2 LQKENI. CDR3 sequence: CASSPTGSQETQYF. CDR3 coding DNA: TGTGCCAGCTCACCGACAGGGTCCCAAGAGACCCAGTACTTC.

The rearrangement links TRBV10-3 to TRBJ2-3; D is unclear. The germline gives CDR1 ENHRY, CDR2 SYGVKD. V gave up 3 bases and J gave up 9 bases, with 10 bases separating them. The CDR3 consists of 12 residues. CDR3 region: CAISDQRSTQYF. CDR3 DNA sequence: TGTGCCATCAGTGATCAGAGGAGCACGCAGTATTTT.

The chain employs TRBV10-3 and TRBJ2-2; 8 positions match TRBD2. CDR1 is ENHRY and CDR2 is SYGVKD in the germline V gene. The CDR3 covers 17 residues. The V segment lost 3 bases and the J segment 4 bases; nucleotides outside the gene matches: 10. This chain's CDR3 is CAISDRPSGWGTGELFF. For the CDR3, the DNA is TGTGCCATCAGTGATAGGCCTAGCGGGTGGGGCACCGGGGAGCTGTTTTTT.

V usage is TRBV28 and J usage is TRBJ1-2; D might be TRBD1 (6 bases). Trimming shortened V by 6 bases and J by 4 bases, and 9 bases separated the two germline ends. The CDR3 is 12 amino acids. Germline V gene sequence: CDR1 MDHEN, CDR2 SYDVKM. CDR3 protein: CASRGGFYGYTF. CDR3 coding DNA: TGTGCCAGCAGAGGGGGGTTCTATGGCTACACCTTC.

The gene calls are TRBV9 and TRBJ1-1; D unresolved. This CDR3 has 15 amino acids. Germline V lookup: CDR1 SGDLS, CDR2 YYNGEE. V lost 0 bases to trimming and J lost 4 bases, with 13 bases between them. The CDR3 region has the DNA TGTGCCAGCAGCGTAGATCCGGGCGTGAGCACTGAAGCTTTCTTT. Protein sequence: CASSVDPGVSTEAFF.

V is TRBV14 and J is TRBJ2-5; possible D gene TRBD2, 5 bases. The CDR3 has 14 amino acids. V lost 4 bases and J lost 2, with 11 bases in between. CDR1 SGHDN and CDR2 FVKESK come from the germline V gene. In nucleotides, the CDR3 is TGTGCCAGCAGCCCTTTGGACTGGCAAGAGACCCAGTACTTC. Amino acids: CASSPLDWQETQYF.

The J gene is TRBJ1-6, the V gene TRBV19; no firm D call. Germline lookup yields CDR1 LNHDA and CDR2 SQIVND (reference sequence). Trimming removed 3 bases from V and 5 bases from J, with 8 bases in between. The length of the CDR3 is 14 residues. In DNA form, the CDR3 reads TGTGCCAGTAGTATCGGGATCCATAATTCACCCCTCCACTTT. Protein: CASSIGIHNSPLHF.

As to this clone: The same CDR3 also results from other DNA sequences found in this sample. The V and J genes are TRBV5-1 and TRBJ2-5; TRBD1 matches 8 bases. The germline CDR1 and CDR2 sequences are SGHRS and YFSETQ. V lost 2 bases and J lost 5; bases outside the gene matches: 5. The CDR3 extends over 14 amino acids. CDR3: CASSFGQGWETQYF. DNA of the CDR3: TGCGCCAGCAGCTTTGGACAGGGATGGGAGACCCAGTACTTC.

The rearrangement links TRBV4-1 to TRBJ2-5, with 9 bases that match TRBD2. Germline values: CDR1 MGHRA, CDR2 YSYEKL. V trimming: 1 base; J trimming: 1 base; junction bases outside the gene matches: 7. This CDR3 has 17 amino acids. The CDR3 region has the DNA TGCGCCAGCAGCCAAGGATCGCGGGGGGGCCTCCAAGAGACCCAGTACTTC. It encodes CASSQGSRGGLQETQYF.

For the CDR3, the DNA is TGTGCCAGCTCACCACCCGACAGGGCTCAGCCCCAGCATTTT. Translated: CASSPPDRAQPQHF. V is TRBV18 and J is TRBJ1-5, with TRBD1 identical over 7 bases. The CDR3 runs to 14 residues. Per germline, CDR1 KGHSH and CDR2 LQKENI. V lost 0 bases and J lost 6; bases outside the gene matches: 2.

This clone has just a few counts. The same CDR3 is also encoded by other DNA sequences in this sample. The V gene is TRBV11-2, the J gene TRBJ2-7; a possible D gene is TRBD2 (5 bases). The CDR3 runs 11 residues. Germline CDR1 and CDR2: SGHAT and FQNNGV. V was cut by 5 bases and J by 7 bases, with 9 bases left in between. CDR3 protein: CASSPRDEQYF. For the CDR3, the DNA is TGTGCCAGCAGCCCCCGGGATGAGCAGTACTTC.

The chain recombines TRBV5-4 with TRBJ2-1; tentative D call: TRBD2 (7 bases). This CDR3 spans 16 amino acids. The germline V and J ends were trimmed by 3 bases and 7 bases, with 20 bases remaining between them. CDR1 is SGHNT and CDR2 is YYREEE in the germline V gene (reference sequence). CDR3 in amino acids: CASSSPGASGGNEQFF. Written as DNA, the CDR3 is TGTGCCAGCAGCTCCCCGGGGGCTAGCGGTGGGAATGAGCAGTTCTTC.

About this clone itself: This same CDR3 is encoded by further DNA sequences in the sample. V gene TRBV9 combines with J gene TRBJ1-5; tentatively, D is TRBD1 (6 bases). With 0 bases removed from V and 2 bases from J, the gap between germline ends came to 9 bases. CDR3 size: 15 residues. CDR1 and CDR2 (germline): SGDLS, YYNGEE. The CDR3 protein is CASSVGPGGNQPQHF. The CDR3 bases are TGTGCCAGCAGCGTAGGTCCAGGGGGCAATCAGCCCCAGCATTTT.

With regard to this clone: Within the sample, other DNA sequences also encode this same CDR3. This chain connects TRBV30 to TRBJ2-3, with D perhaps TRBD1 or TRBD2 (5 bases each). Looked up from germline, CDR1 is GTSNPN and CDR2 is SVGIG (reference sequence). Between the trimmed V and J ends, which lost 0 bases and 1 base, there was a span of 14 bases. CDR3 length: 16 residues. The CDR3 sequence: CAWSVSGRARTDTQYF. The CDR3, as DNA: TGTGCCTGGAGTGTATCGGGGCGGGCTCGCACAGATACGCAGTATTTT.

The chain uses TRBV6-5 and TRBJ1-2; 9 bases line up with TRBD1. This CDR3 comprises 15 residues. Germline V gene data show CDR1 as MNHEY and CDR2 as SVGAGI. The ends lost 2 bases at V and 8 bases at J; junction bases unmatched: 9. The CDR3 loop reads CASSYGDRVYEGYTF. CDR3 nucleotides: TGTGCCAGCAGTTACGGGGACAGGGTATATGAGGGCTACACCTTC.

The V and J genes are TRBV5-1 and TRBJ1-4, with no clear D. CDR1 is SGHRS, CDR2 YFSETQ, per germline. CDR3 length: 12 amino acids. V was cut by 1 base and J by 8 bases, with 6 bases left in between. CDR3 sequence: CASSLTEEKLFF. CDR3 in DNA: TGCGCCAGCAGCTTGACAGAAGAAAAACTGTTTTTT.